This TCR beta chain was sequenced in a study of T cells in women clearing cervical HPV infection. Study overall: Controls' single incident HPV16 infection cleared within 12 months without precancer. Case blood drawn at lesion detection; control blood after infection cleared.

All participants had a single incident cervical HPV16 infection, and prevalent HPV16 infections were excluded. TCRdb keeps only in-frame clones here, not all; method: immunoSEQ multiplex PCR. This table holds roughly 30,000 clones. Broader study findings: Effector/memory and HPV-specific T cells were not isolated, and association timing is unknown.

In regard to this clone: Its antigen is as yet unknown. The DNA ends 3 residues before the CDR3 does, and the rest of the CDR3 is filled in from the germline J gene.

The CDR3 contains 20 residues. Per the germline V gene, CDR1 is KGHSH and CDR2 is LQKENI. The V segment lost 3 bases and the J segment 4 bases; nucleotides outside the gene matches: 15. The receptor's source is a woman aged 18 to 75 with a cervical HPV16 infection that either progressed to CIN3+ or cleared (not recorded which). The rearrangement joins TRBV18 to TRBJ2-3; 14 nucleotides agree with TRBD2. The sample comprised blood buffy coat. The CDR3 sequence is CASSPNPGLGTSGSPDTQYF. The part of the CDR3 DNA that was read is TGTGCCAGCTCACCTAACCCGGGACTGGGGACTAGCGGGAGCCCAGATACG.